Presented here are 22 T cell receptor beta chains from one specimen sequenced in a study of blood T cells in healthy people across ages. The use of a sample-barcoded 5' primer and a J-beta primer mix characterized a second PCR of 7 to 11 cycles. TCRdb called the 5' RACE reads again in MiXCR, with one record for every CDR3 protein. The table lists around 1,600,000 distinct CDR3 sequences, approximately 43% of them singletons, with approximately 4% in the top ten. Sequencing was performed on blood. These receptors were obtained from a woman under 30 in good health.

The CDR3 nucleotides are TGCAGTGCTAGGGTCATCGCGGGGGGAGAGACCCAGTTCTTC. This sequence encodes CSARVIAGGETQFF. The V call is TRBV20-1, the J call TRBJ2-1, with TRBD2 matching over 8 bases. Germline V gives CDR1 DFQATT, CDR2 SNEGSKA (reference sequence). The CDR3 length is 14 residues. Unmatched junction bases numbered 14, after V lost 3 bases and J lost 13 bases.

This chain joins TRBV6-2 or TRBV6-3 and TRBJ2-5; 14 nucleotides line up with TRBD2. Trimming removed 3 bases from V and 0 bases from J; junction bases left unmatched: 12. Germline V CDR1 and CDR2: MNHEY, SVGEGT. The CDR3 totals 20 residues. The CDR3 sequence: CASSYNAKGLAGAHQETQYF. Written as DNA, the CDR3 is TGTGCCAGCAGTTATAACGCGAAGGGACTAGCGGGAGCACACCAAGAGACCCAGTACTTC.

The V gene is TRBV7-3, the J gene TRBJ2-6; D ambiguous. CDR1 is SGHTA, CDR2 FQGTGA, per germline. The CDR3 length is 16 residues. V was cut by 3 bases and J by 0 bases, with 9 bases left in between. CDR3 DNA sequence: TGTGCCAGCAGCTTTACCCTCGCCTCTGGGGCCAACGTCCTGACTTTC. It specifies CASSFTLASGANVLTF.

A remark on this clonotype: The junction differs from germline at one of its ends, possibly a read error. The rearrangement links TRBV27 to TRBJ2-3; D might be TRBD2 (6 bases). The CDR3 is made up of 15 amino acids. Germline-derived CDR1 and CDR2 are MNHEY and SMNVEV (reference sequence). The CDR3 bases are TGTGCCCGCAGTTGGGGACTCCACTACACAGATACGCAGTATTTT. Residues: CARSWGLHYTDTQYF.

This clonotype was seen only a few times. The chain combines TRBV11-2 with TRBJ2-4, with TRBD2 matching 9 bases. The closer fit of TRBJ2-7 to the DNA end suggests the J call may be wrong. The CDR3 runs 14 residues. The germline V gene has CDR1 SGHAT and CDR2 FQNNGV. The CDR3 reads CASSLGLAFYEQYF. CDR3 bases: TGTGCCAGCAGCTTGGGACTAGCATTCTACGAGCAGTACTTC.

There are a few counts of this clonotype. V and J are TRBV6-2 or TRBV6-3 and TRBJ1-2; D perhaps matches TRBD1 (5 bases). This CDR3 has 16 amino acids. Germline V gene data show CDR1 as MNHEY and CDR2 as SVGEGT. Trimming cost V 5 bases and J 7 bases, with 23 bases left between them. Here the CDR3 DNA reads TGTGCCAGCAGTAGTCGAGTCCCATTTTGGGGACTTGGCTACACCTTC. It codes for CASSSRVPFWGLGYTF.

The V gene is TRBV7-8, the J gene TRBJ2-5; D could derive from TRBD1 or TRBD2 (5 bases each). Germline values: CDR1 SGHVS, CDR2 FQNEAQ. The length of the CDR3 is 15 residues. V was trimmed by 1 base and J by 4 bases, leaving 13 bases between them. The CDR3 spells CASSLGVWGIETQYF. Here the CDR3 DNA reads TGTGCCAGCAGCTTAGGGGTTTGGGGGATAGAGACCCAGTACTTC.

Only a few counts were recorded for this clonotype. The chain is built from TRBV29-1 and TRBJ1-4; possibly TRBD1 for D (6 bases). The CDR3 totals 12 residues. Germline V CDR1 and CDR2: SQVTM, ANQGSEA. V lost 7 bases to trimming and J lost 4 bases, with 10 bases between them. The chain's CDR3 is CSGRGLNEKLFF. CDR3 nucleotides: TGCAGCGGGCGGGGGCTTAATGAAAAACTGTTTTTT.

The chain couples TRBV5-1 to TRBJ1-6, with a tentative D call TRBD1 (6 bases). The CDR3 contains 14 residues. Germline-derived CDR1 and CDR2 are SGHRS and YFSETQ. V was pared by 4 bases and J by 7 bases, with 12 bases between. Written as DNA, the CDR3 is TGCGCCAGCAGCCGGGAGCAGGGGAATTCACCCCTCCACTTT. The encoded protein is CASSREQGNSPLHF.

This clonotype was observed a handful of times. The V and J genes are TRBV4-1 and TRBJ2-5, with TRBD2 matching 7 bases. Trimming took 4 bases from V and 0 from J; bases not matched to a gene: 11. The CDR3 covers 17 residues. Germline loops: CDR1 MGHRA, CDR2 YSYEKL. CDR3 sequence reads: CASSLEPGTIYQETQYF. CDR3 DNA: TGCGCCAGCAGCCTAGAACCAGGGACTATATACCAAGAGACCCAGTACTTC.

The rearrangement joins TRBV9 to TRBJ2-5; D uncertain. This CDR3 comprises 14 residues. CDR1 and CDR2 (germline): SGDLS, YYNGEE. Trimming pared 0 bases from V and 5 bases from J, leaving 11 bases between. CDR3 protein: CASSVEGLGETQYF. As DNA, the CDR3 is TGTGCCAGCAGCGTAGAGGGATTGGGGGAGACCCAGTACTTC.

The rearrangement joins TRBV12-3 or TRBV12-4 to TRBJ1-4; D is unresolved. The CDR3 sequence is 14 residues long. Trimming pared 1 base from V and 13 bases from J, leaving 16 bases between. The DNA of the CDR3 is TGTGCCAGCAGTTTAGGAGGACCCCAAACGGCACTGTTTTTT. Amino acid sequence: CASSLGGPQTALFF.

This clonotype was counted once. The CDR3: CATSRGTTFISYEQYF. The CDR3 region has the DNA TGTGCCACCAGCAGAGGAACTACCTTCATCTCCTACGAGCAGTACTTC. J is TRBJ2-7 and V is TRBV15; D unclear. CDR3 length: 16 residues. Trimming removed 1 base from V and 0 bases from J, with 13 bases in between. Germline CDR1 reads LNHNV; CDR2 reads YYDKDF (reference sequence).

This clonotype was seen a few times. The J gene is TRBJ1-1, the V gene TRBV6-2 or TRBV6-3; no reliable D call. Germline CDR1 and CDR2: MNHEY and SVGEGT. V was cut by 6 bases and J by 0 bases, with 11 bases left in between. The CDR3 spans 14 residues. CDR3 coding DNA: TGTGCCAGCAGAGGGAATTTCGTGAACACTGAAGCTTTCTTT. It codes for CASRGNFVNTEAFF.

This clonotype was counted a few times. The chain uses TRBV7-9 and TRBJ1-5; 7 bases line up with TRBD1. Germline trimming cut 3 bases from V and 0 bases from J; bases unmatched to any gene: 11. This CDR3 has 18 amino acids. Germline CDR1 reads SEHNR; CDR2 reads FQNEAQ (reference sequence). DNA of the CDR3: TGTGCCAGCAGCTTTAGTGGGACAGCGGGTATTAGCAATCAGCCCCAGCATTTT. Protein product: CASSFSGTAGISNQPQHF.

This chain links TRBV7-9 with TRBJ2-1; 10 bases map to TRBD2. The J segment lost 5 bases and the V segment lost 5 bases, leaving 9 bases of the junction unmatched. From germline, CDR1 is SEHNR and CDR2 FQNEAQ (reference sequence). The CDR3 covers 16 residues. CDR3 nucleotides: TGTGCCAGCAGCAACGATAGCGGGAGGCCCCACAATGAGCAGTTCTTC. It translates to CASSNDSGRPHNEQFF.

The table lists this clonotype with a few counts. The chain has TRBV5-1 and TRBJ2-1; D gene uncertain. Germline lookup yields CDR1 SGHRS and CDR2 YFSETQ. The CDR3 extends over 15 amino acids. V was clipped by 2 bases and J by 0 bases, with 9 bases between them. The CDR3 nucleotides are TGCGCCAGCAGCTTCAGCGCCGCCTCCTACAATGAGCAGTTCTTC. Amino acid sequence: CASSFSAASYNEQFF.

Comment on this clonotype: Given the absence of the conserved phenylalanine or tryptophan at the CDR3 end, a read error is likely. For the CDR3, the DNA is TGCGCCAGCAGCCTCACCATGACTAGCGGGGTGCAAGAGACCCAGTACATC. The encoded protein is CASSLTMTSGVQETQYI. The chain has TRBV5-1 and TRBJ2-5; the match to TRBD2 covers 11 bases. V gave up 4 bases and J gave up 2 bases; unmatched junction bases: 10. The CDR3 contains 17 residues. Germline V lookup: CDR1 SGHRS, CDR2 YFSETQ.

This clonotype was observed a few times. V gene TRBV20-1 combines with J gene TRBJ2-2; the D gene is possibly TRBD1 (6 bases). The germline V and J ends were trimmed by 3 bases and 1 base, with 6 bases remaining between them. Germline V lookup: CDR1 DFQATT, CDR2 SNEGSKA (reference sequence). The CDR3 spans 13 residues. This CDR3 reads CSARDRNTGELFF. The CDR3 region has the DNA TGCAGTGCTAGGGACAGGAACACCGGGGAGCTGTTTTTT.

There are a few counts of this clonotype. The rearrangement links TRBV6-6 to TRBJ1-2; the match to TRBD1 covers 7 bases. Germline V lookup: CDR1 MNHNY, CDR2 SVGAGI (reference sequence). Unmatched junction bases numbered 1, after V lost 2 bases and J lost 4 bases. CDR3 length: 13 residues. The CDR3 region has the DNA TGTGCCAGCAGTTACCGGGACAGCTATGGCTACACCTTC. Protein product: CASSYRDSYGYTF.

This clonotype has a single count. The chain uses TRBV6-6 and TRBJ2-1, with 13 bases matching TRBD2. The CDR3 length is 14 residues. Germline lookup yields CDR1 MNHNY and CDR2 SVGAGI (reference sequence). The trim removed 7 bases at V and 8 bases at J, leaving 5 bases unmatched. The CDR3 region is CASTRTSGSHEQFF. The CDR3 nucleotides read TGTGCCAGCACCCGGACTAGCGGGAGTCATGAGCAGTTCTTC.

The genes are TRBV7-8 and TRBJ1-5; weak D call: TRBD1 (6 bases). V was trimmed by 1 base and J by 6 bases, leaving 13 bases between them. CDR1 is SGHVS and CDR2 is FQNEAQ in the germline V gene. The CDR3 consists of 15 residues. The CDR3 DNA is TGTGCCAGCAGCTTAGGATACAGGGAGGGTCAGCCCCAGCATTTT. Translated, it gives CASSLGYREGQPQHF.